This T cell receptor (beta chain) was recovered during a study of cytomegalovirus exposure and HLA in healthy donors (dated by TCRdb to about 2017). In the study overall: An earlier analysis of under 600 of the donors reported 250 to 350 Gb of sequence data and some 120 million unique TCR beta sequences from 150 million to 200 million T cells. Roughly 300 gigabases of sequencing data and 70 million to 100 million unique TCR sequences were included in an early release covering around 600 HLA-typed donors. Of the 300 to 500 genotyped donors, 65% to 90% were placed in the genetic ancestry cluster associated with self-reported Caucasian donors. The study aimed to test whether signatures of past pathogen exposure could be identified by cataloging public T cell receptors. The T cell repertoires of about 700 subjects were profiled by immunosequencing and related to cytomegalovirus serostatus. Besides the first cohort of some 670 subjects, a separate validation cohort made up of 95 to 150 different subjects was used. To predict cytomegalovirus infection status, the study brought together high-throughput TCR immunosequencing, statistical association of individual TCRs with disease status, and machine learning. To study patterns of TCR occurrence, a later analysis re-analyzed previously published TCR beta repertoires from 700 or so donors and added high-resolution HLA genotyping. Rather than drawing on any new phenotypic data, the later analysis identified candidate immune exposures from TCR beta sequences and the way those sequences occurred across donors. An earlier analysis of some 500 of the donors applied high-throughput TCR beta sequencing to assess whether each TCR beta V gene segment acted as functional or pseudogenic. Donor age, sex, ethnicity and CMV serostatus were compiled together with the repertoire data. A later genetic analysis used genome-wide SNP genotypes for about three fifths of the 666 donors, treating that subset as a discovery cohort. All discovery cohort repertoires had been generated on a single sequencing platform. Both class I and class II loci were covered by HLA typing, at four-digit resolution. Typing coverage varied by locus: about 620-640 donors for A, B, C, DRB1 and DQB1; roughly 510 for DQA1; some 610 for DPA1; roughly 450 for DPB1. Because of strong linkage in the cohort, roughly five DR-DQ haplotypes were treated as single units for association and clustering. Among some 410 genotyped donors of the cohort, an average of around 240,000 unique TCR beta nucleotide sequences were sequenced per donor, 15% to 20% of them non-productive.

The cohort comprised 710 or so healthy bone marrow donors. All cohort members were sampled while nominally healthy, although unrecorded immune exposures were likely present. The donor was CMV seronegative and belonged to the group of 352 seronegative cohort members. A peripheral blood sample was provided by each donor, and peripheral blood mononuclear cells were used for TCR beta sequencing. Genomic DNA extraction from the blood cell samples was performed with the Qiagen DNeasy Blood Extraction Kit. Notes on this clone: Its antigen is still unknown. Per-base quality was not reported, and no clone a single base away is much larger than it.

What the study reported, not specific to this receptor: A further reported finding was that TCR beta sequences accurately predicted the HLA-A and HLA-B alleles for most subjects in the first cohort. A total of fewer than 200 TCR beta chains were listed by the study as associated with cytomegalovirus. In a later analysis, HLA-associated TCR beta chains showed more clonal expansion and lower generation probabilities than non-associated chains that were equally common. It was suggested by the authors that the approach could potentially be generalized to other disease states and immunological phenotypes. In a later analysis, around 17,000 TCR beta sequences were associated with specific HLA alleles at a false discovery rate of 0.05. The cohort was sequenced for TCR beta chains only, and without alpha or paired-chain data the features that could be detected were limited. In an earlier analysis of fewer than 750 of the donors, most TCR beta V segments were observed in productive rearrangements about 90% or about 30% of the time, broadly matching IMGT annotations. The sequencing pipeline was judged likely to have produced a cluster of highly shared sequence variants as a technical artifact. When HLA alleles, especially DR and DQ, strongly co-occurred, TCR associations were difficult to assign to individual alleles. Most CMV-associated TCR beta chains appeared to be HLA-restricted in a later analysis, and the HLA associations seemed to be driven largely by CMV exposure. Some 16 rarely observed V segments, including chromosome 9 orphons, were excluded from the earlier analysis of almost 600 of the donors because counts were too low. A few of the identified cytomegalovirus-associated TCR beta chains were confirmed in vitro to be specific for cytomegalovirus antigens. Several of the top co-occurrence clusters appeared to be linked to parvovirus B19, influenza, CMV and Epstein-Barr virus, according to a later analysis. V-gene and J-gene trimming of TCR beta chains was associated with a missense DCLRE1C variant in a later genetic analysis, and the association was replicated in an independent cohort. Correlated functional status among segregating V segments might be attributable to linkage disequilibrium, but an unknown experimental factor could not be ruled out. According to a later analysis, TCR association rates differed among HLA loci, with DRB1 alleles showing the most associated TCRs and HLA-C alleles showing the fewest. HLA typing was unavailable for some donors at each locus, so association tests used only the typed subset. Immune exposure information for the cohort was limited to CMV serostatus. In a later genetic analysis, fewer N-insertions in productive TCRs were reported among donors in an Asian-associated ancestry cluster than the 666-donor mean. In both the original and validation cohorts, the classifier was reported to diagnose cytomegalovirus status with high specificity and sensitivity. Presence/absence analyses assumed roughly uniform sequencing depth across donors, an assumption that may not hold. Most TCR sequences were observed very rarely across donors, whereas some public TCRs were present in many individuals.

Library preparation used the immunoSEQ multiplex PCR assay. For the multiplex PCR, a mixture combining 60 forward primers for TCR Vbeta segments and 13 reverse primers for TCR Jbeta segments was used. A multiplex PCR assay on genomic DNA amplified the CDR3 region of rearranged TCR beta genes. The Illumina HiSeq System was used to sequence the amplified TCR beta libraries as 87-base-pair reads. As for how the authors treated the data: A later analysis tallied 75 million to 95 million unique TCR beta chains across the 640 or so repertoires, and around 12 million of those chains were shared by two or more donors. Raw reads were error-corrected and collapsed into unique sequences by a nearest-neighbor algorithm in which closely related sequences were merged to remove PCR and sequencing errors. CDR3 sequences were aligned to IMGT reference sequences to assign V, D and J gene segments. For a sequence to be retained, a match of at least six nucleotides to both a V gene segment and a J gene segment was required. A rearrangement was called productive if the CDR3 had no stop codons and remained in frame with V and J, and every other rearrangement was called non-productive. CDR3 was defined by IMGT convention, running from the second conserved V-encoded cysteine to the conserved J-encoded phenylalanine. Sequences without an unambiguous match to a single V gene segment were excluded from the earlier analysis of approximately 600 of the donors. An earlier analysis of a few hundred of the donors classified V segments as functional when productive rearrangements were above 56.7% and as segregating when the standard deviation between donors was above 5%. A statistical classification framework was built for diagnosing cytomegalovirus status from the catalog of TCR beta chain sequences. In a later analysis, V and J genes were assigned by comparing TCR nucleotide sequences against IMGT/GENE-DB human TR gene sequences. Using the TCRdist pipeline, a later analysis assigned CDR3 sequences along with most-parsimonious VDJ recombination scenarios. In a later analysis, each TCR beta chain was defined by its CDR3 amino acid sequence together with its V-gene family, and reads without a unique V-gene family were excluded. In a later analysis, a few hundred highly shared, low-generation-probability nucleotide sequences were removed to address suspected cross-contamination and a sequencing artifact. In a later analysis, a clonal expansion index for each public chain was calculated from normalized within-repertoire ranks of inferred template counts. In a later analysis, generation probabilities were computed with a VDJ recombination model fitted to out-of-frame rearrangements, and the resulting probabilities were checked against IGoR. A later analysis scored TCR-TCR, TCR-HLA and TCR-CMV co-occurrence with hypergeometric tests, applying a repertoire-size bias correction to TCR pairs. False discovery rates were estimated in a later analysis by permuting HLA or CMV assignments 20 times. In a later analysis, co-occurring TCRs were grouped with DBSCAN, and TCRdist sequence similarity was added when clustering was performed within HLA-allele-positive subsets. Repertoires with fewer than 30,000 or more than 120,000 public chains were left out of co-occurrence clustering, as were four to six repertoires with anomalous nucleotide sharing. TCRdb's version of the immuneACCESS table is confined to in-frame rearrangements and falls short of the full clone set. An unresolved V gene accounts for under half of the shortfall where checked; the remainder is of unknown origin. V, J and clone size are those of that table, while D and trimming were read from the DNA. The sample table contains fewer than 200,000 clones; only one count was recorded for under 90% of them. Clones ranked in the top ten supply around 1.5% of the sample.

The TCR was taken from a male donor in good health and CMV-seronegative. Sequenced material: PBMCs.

The CDR3 amino acid sequence is: CASSEAVNYEQYF. The DNA is as follows: TGTGCCAGCAGTGAAGCGGTTAATTACGAGCAGTACTTC. The chain joins TRBV6-4 to TRBJ2-7; the D segment could be TRBD2, given 5 matching bases. V and J are truncated by 3 bases and 4 bases respectively, leaving an intervening sequence of 10 bases. Spanning cysteine to phenylalanine, the CDR3 consists of 13 amino acids. Only the CDR3 region is kept as DNA, spanning 39 bases read in frame from base 1. CDR1 and CDR2 are drawn from the germline V gene: MRHNA, SNTAGT.